This TCR beta chain comes out of a study of blood T cell repertoires in COVID-19. In its sample, this clone was seen a few times. The table came from immunoSEQ multiplex PCR; TCRdb's copy has only in-frame clones and leaves some out. The sample carries tens of thousands of clones, roughly nine tenths recorded once. The sequencing sample was made of peripheral blood. This clonotype originated in a human donor in a cohort sampled during active COVID-19.

The CDR3 DNA reads TGCGCCAGCAGCTTGGGATTCAGCACTGAAGCTTTCTTT. It codes for CASSLGFSTEAFF. The chain couples TRBV5-1 to TRBJ1-1; D unclear. The CDR3 is 13 amino acids. The V gene's germline CDR1 is SGHRS and CDR2 YFSETQ. Trimming stripped 0 bases from V and 4 bases from J, with 7 bases between.